The 9 T cell receptor beta chains below all came from one sample that was sequenced in a study of T-cell reconstitution after alpha-beta-depleted transplantation in children. During its preparation, the TCRbeta library received unique molecular identifiers. TCRdb reprocessed the PCR reads via MiXCR and lists one record per CDR3 protein. The sample shows around 410,000 distinct CDR3 sequences, under 13% of them seen only once. The sample was PBMCs from the stem cell graft donor, taken from the stem cell graft. These receptors all come from a human donor who donated a stem cell graft to a child with acute myeloid leukemia.

The rearrangement uses TRBV20-1 and TRBJ1-1; a weak D match, TRBD1 (6 bases). Germline CDR1 DFQATT, CDR2 SNEGSKA (reference sequence). This CDR3 region has 14 residues. Between the trimmed V and J ends, which lost 0 bases and 1 base, there was a span of 9 bases. The CDR3, as DNA: TGCAGTGCTAGAGATCAGGGGACGAACACTGAAGCTTTCTTT. Its protein is CSARDQGTNTEAFF.

This clonotype has a single count. This chain joins TRBV4-2 and TRBJ2-5; the match to TRBD1 covers 7 bases. Losses at the gene ends were 2 bases for V and 5 bases for J; bases not matched to a gene: 5. The CDR3 length is 14 residues. Germline-derived CDR1 and CDR2 are LGHNA and YNFKEQ. CDR3 loop: CASSQRGQKETQYF. The DNA for the CDR3 is TGTGCCAGCAGCCAAAGGGGGCAGAAGGAGACCCAGTACTTC.

The chain combines TRBV11-3 with TRBJ2-1; 9 bases map to TRBD2. The CDR3 runs 15 residues. Germline trimming cut 1 base from V and 10 bases from J; bases unmatched to any gene: 8. In germline, CDR1 is SGHNT, CDR2 YENEEA. The CDR3 bases are TGTGCCAGCAGCTTAGGGGCGGGGGGGCTTGGCGAGCAGTTCTTC. This gives the protein CASSLGAGGLGEQFF.

The chain uses TRBV20-1 and TRBJ2-1; 8 bases map to TRBD2. The CDR3 has 15 amino acids. Looked up from germline, CDR1 is DFQATT and CDR2 is SNEGSKA (reference sequence). Trimming took 3 bases from V and 3 from J; bases not matched to a gene: 7. The CDR3 region is CSASSLAGSYNEQFF. The CDR3 DNA reads as TGCAGTGCTAGTAGCCTAGCGGGTAGCTACAATGAGCAGTTCTTC.

This clonotype was picked up a small number of times. The rearrangement links TRBV7-9 to TRBJ1-1; D is ambiguous. With 5 bases removed from V and 5 bases from J, the gap between germline ends came to 9 bases. The germline gives CDR1 SEHNR, CDR2 FQNEAQ (reference sequence). This CDR3 contains 12 residues. The CDR3 sequence is CASSNGPTEAFF. For the CDR3, the DNA is TGTGCCAGCAGCAACGGGCCGACTGAAGCTTTCTTT.

This clonotype appeared many times. The chain links TRBV5-1 to TRBJ2-7; 9 positions agree with TRBD1. With V trimmed by 4 bases and J by 6 bases, 5 bases remained unmatched. The CDR3 spans 13 residues. Germline assignment: CDR1 SGHRS and CDR2 YFSETQ. CDR3 loop: CASSRDRVGEQYF. The CDR3 DNA follows: TGCGCCAGCAGCCGGGACAGGGTGGGCGAGCAGTACTTC.

This chain uses TRBV20-1 with TRBJ2-7; no clear D gene. The V end was cut by 0 bases, the J end by 0 bases, with 9 bases between. This CDR3 spans 14 amino acids. Germline V CDR1 and CDR2: DFQATT, SNEGSKA (reference sequence). The CDR3 sequence is CSARDRLSSYEQYV. CDR3 DNA: TGCAGTGCTAGAGATCGGCTGAGCTCCTACGAGCAGTACGTC.

This clonotype turned up a few times. V gene TRBV10-3 combines with J gene TRBJ2-2, with D unclear. CDR1 and CDR2 from the germline V gene are ENHRY and SYGVKD. Trimming left V 8 bases short and J 3 bases short, with 10 bases between. The CDR3 runs 13 residues. DNA of the CDR3: TGTGCCATCCGGCCGACCCACACCGGGGAGCTGTTTTTT. It translates to CAIRPTHTGELFF.

This clonotype was observed many times. CDR3 residues: CASSEGGAGELFF. The CDR3 DNA sequence: TGCGCCAGCAGTGAGGGGGGCGCCGGGGAGCTGTTTTTT. This chain joins TRBV10-2 and TRBJ2-2; D is possibly TRBD1 (6 bases). The V end was cut by 2 bases, the J end by 6 bases, with 7 bases between. The V gene's germline CDR1 is WSHSY and CDR2 SAAADI. The CDR3 has 13 residues.